This record looks at one T cell receptor beta chain sequence and its context. Its target is not known. Using immunoSEQ multiplex PCR, the repertoire was profiled, and TCRdb retains in-frame clones only, with some absent. The data hold some 150,000 clones, with under 95% observed a single time. Trimming pared 1 base from V and 8 bases from J, leaving 14 bases between. This CDR3 is 14 amino acids long. Germline assignment: CDR1 PRHDT and CDR2 FYEKMQ (reference sequence). This entry is derived from a study of T cell responses to AZD1222 COVID-19 vaccine. General observations from the study: Once two AZD1222 doses were given, Spike-specific TCR breadth and depth went up.

The TCR originated in an adult in good health. This sequence joins TRBV13 and TRBJ1-2, with D unresolved. The specimen comprised peripheral blood, sampled on day 0 of AZD1222 vaccination. CDR3: CASSLARPSYGYTF. Written as DNA, the CDR3 is TGTGCCAGCAGCTTAGCTCGACCCAGCTACGGCTACACCTTC.